This TCR beta chain originates from a study of blood T cell repertoires in COVID-19. Deletions cut 0 bases from V and 10 bases from J, with 13 bases between. The CDR3 length is 15 residues. Looked up from germline, CDR1 is LGHNA and CDR2 is YNFKEQ. Per the study methods: Counts of nucleated cells, estimated from reference gene primer amplification, were obtained. TCRdb's copy holds only in-frame clones and misses some; the assay was immunoSEQ multiplex PCR. The V and J calls and clone size are taken from that table; D and trimming were inferred from the DNA. Found here are about 280,000 clones, roughly nine tenths of them singletons; the top ten hold approximately 0.94%.

The V and J genes are TRBV4-2 and TRBJ1-6; no clear D gene. The specimen sequenced was peripheral blood. The sequence was collected from a woman between 35 and 50 years old who had recovered from COVID-19. The chain's CDR3 is CASSQDGPGGSPLHF. Written as DNA, the CDR3 is TGTGCCAGCAGCCAAGATGGCCCGGGCGGGTCACCCCTCCACTTT.